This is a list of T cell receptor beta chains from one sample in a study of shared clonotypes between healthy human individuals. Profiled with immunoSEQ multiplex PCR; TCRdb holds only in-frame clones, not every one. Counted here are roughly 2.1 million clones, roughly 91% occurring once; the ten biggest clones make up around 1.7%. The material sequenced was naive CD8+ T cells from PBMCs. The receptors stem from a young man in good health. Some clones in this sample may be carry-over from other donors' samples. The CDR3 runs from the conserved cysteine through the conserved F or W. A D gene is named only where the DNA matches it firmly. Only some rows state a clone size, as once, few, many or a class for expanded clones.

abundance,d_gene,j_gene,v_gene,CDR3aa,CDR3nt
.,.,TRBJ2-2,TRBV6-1,CASSEAWWGEVPGELFF,TGTGCCAGCAGTGAAGCGTGGTGGGGCGAGGTCCCCGGGGAGCTGTTTTTT
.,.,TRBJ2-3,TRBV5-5,CASSWVSSTDTQYF,TGTGCCAGCAGCTGGGTATCTAGCACAGATACGCAGTATTTT
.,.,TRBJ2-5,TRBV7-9,CASSSGLVGETQYF,TGTGCCAGCAGCTCGGGACTGGTGGGGGAGACCCAGTACTTC
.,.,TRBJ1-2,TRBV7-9,CASSLPTPANYGYTF,TGTGCCAGCAGCCTTCCGACACCTGCTAACTATGGCTACACCTTC
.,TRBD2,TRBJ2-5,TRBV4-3,CASSQRPGGRLAGEKETQYF,TGCGCCAGCAGCCAACGGCCGGGTGGGAGATTAGCGGGAGAGAAAGAGACCCAGTACTTC
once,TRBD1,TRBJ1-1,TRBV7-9,CASSLTGSPTEAFF,TGTGCCAGCAGCCTGACAGGGTCGCCCACTGAAGCTTTCTTT
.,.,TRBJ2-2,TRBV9,CASSASPRNTGELFF,TGTGCCAGCAGCGCCTCTCCCAGGAACACCGGGGAGCTGTTTTTT
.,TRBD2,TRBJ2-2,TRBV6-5,CASSSPGLSNTGELFF,TGTGCCAGCAGTTCTCCGGGACTATCGAACACCGGGGAGCTGTTTTTT
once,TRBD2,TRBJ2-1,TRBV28,CASSLSSGRRYNEQFF,TGTGCCAGCAGTTTATCAAGCGGGAGAAGGTACAATGAGCAGTTCTTC
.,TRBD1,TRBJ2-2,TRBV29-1,CSVVFIGLPGQISSGELFF,TGCAGCGTTGTCTTCATTGGCCTACCGGGACAGATATCTTCCGGGGAGCTGTTTTTT
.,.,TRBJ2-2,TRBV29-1,CSVALFGGELFF,TGCAGCGTTGCGTTGTTCGGCGGGGAGCTGTTTTTT
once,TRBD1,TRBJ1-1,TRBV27,CASSLSGGTGAEAFF,TGTGCCAGCAGTTTATCAGGGGGCACAGGCGCTGAAGCTTTCTTT
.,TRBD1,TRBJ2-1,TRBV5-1,CASSWGQGAEKRKQFF,TGCGCCAGCAGCTGGGGACAGGGGGCCGAGAAACGGAAGCAGTTCTTC
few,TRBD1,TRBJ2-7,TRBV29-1,CSVGDRGYEQYF,TGCAGCGTTGGGGACAGGGGGTACGAGCAGTACTTC
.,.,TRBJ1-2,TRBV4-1,CASSQDPGGPPIMGYTF,TGCGCCAGCAGCCAGGACCCAGGAGGGCCGCCTATTATGGGCTACACCTTC
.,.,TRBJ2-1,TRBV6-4,CASSVLASSYNEQFF,TGTGCCAGCAGTGTGCTAGCGTCAAGCTACAATGAGCAGTTCTTC
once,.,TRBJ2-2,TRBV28,CASKVRILGGTGELFF,TGTGCCAGCAAAGTCCGAATTTTAGGTGGCACCGGGGAGCTGTTTTTT
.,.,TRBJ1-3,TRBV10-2,CASSTGSQGNTIYF,TGCGCCAGCAGCACGGGATCGCAAGGAAACACCATATATTTT
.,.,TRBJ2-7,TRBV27,CASSLFRGTAAYEQYF,TGTGCCAGCAGTTTATTTCGTGGGACGGCCGCCTACGAGCAGTACTTC
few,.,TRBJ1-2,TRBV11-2,CASSQQGYYGYTF,TGTGCCAGCAGCCAACAGGGATACTATGGCTACACCTTC
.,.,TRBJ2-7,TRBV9,CASSPPKDDYEQYF,TGTGCCAGCAGCCCTCCCAAGGACGACTACGAGCAGTACTTC
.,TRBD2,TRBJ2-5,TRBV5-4,CASSRGGQETQYF,TGTGCCAGCAGCCGGGGAGGGCAAGAGACCCAGTACTTC
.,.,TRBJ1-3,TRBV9,CASSPPERGAGNTIYF,TGTGCCAGCAGCCCCCCCGAGAGGGGAGCGGGAAACACCATATATTTT
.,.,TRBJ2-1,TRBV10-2,CASWSLWGGEQFF,TGCGCCAGCTGGTCCCTCTGGGGAGGTGAGCAGTTCTTC
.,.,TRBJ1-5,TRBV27,CASSLQGANQPQHF,TGTGCCAGCAGTTTACAGGGAGCTAATCAGCCCCAGCATTTT